This T cell receptor (beta chain) stems from a study of shared clonotypes between healthy human individuals. Using immunoSEQ multiplex PCR, the repertoire was profiled, and TCRdb retains in-frame clones only, with some absent. Among about 1 million clones, more than 75% were seen once, and the ten largest hold 0.52%. Germline CDR1 is MDHEN and CDR2 is SYDVKM. Trimming took 7 bases from V and 3 from J, leaving 9 bases between them. This CDR3 comprises 12 residues. This clonotype originated in a man aged 18 to 35 in good health. Some clones in this sample may be carry-over from other donors' samples. The V gene is TRBV28, the J gene TRBJ1-1; no clear D. Material: memory CD4+ T cells from PBMCs. The sample's subset: CD45RA-negative fraction. This CDR3 reads CASTLTYTEAFF. As DNA, the CDR3 is TGTGCCAGCACCCTTACTTACACTGAAGCTTTCTTT.